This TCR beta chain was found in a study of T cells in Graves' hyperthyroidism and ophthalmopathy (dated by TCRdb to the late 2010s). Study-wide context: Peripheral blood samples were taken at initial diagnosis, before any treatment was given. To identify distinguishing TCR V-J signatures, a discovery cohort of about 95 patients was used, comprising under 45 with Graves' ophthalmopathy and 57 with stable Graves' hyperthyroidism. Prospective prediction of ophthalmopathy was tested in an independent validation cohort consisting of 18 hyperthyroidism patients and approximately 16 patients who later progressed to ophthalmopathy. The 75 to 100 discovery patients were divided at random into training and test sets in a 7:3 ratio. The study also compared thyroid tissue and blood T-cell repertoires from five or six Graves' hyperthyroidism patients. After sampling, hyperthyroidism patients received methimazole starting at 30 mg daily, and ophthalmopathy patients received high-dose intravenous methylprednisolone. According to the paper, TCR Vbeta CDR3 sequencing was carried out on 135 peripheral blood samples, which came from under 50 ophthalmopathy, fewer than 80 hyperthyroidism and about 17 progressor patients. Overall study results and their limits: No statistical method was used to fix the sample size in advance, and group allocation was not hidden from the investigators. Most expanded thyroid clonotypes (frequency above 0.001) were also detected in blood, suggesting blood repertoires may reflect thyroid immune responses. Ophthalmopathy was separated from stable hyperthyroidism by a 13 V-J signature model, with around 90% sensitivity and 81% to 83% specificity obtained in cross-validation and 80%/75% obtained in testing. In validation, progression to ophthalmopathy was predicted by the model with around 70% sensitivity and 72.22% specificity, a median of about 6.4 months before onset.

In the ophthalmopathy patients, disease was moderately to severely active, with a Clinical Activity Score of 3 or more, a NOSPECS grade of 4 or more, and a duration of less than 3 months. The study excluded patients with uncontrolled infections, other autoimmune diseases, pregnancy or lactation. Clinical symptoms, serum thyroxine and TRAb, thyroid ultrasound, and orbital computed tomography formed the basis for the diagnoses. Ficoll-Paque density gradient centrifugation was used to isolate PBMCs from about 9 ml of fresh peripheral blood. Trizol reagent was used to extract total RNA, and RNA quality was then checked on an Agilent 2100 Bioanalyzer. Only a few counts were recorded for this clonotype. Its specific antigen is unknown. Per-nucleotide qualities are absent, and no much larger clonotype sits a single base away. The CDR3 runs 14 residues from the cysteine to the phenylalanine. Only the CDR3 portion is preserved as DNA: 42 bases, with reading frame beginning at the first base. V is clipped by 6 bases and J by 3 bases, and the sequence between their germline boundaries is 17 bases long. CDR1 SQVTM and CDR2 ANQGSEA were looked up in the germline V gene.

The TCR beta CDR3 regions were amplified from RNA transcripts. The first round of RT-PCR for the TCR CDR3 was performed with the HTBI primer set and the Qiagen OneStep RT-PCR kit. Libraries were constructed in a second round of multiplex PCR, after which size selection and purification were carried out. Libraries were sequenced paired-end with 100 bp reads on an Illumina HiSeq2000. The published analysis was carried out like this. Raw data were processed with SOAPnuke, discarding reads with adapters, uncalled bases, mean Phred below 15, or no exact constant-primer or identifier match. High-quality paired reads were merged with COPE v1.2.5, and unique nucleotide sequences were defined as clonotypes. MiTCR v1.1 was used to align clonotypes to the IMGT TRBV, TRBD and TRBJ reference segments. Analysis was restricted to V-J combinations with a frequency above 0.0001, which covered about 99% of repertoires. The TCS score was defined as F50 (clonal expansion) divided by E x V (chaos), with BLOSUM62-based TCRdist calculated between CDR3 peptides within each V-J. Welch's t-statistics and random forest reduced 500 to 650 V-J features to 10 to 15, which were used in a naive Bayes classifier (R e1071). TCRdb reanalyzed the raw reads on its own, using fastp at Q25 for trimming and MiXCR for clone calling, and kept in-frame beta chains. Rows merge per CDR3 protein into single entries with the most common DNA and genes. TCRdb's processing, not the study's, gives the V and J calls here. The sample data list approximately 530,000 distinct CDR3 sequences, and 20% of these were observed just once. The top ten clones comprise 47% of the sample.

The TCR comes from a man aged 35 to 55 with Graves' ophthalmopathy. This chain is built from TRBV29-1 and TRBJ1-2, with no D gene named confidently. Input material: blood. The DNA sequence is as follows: TGCAGCGTCCCATCCCGGACCGATTACTATGGCTACACCTTC. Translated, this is CSVPSRTDYYGYTF.